This passage covers 2 T cell receptor beta chains from one sample sequenced in a study of tumor and adjacent non-tumor tissue in lung cancer. No cell sorting was done before RNA was extracted from the tissue. This non-tumor lung sample came from over 3 cm beyond the tumor edge. Three rounds of nested PCR, following a modified ARM-PCR protocol, produced the TCRbeta library. Using its own MiXCR run on the multiplex PCR reads, TCRdb lists one record per CDR3 protein. The sample lists approximately 100,000 distinct CDR3 sequences, 65% seen once, with roughly 19% in the top ten. Sequenced material: distant non-tumor lung tissue. The source is a man aged 25 to 45 with non-small cell lung cancer.

With regard to this clonotype: This may arise from a read error, as a much more abundant clone is one base away. The V and J genes are TRBV12-3 or TRBV12-4 and TRBJ1-2, with D possibly being TRBD1 (5 bases). This CDR3 has 12 residues. Trimming removed 10 bases at V and 7 bases at J, with 16 bases between. CDR3 sequence: CANWDLGGGYTF. The CDR3 DNA sequence: TGTGCCAATTGGGACCTGGGAGGTGGCTACACCTTC.

A remark on this clonotype: At one of its ends the junction is not consistent with the germline gene, which may arise from a read error. The chain has TRBV29-1 and TRBJ1-2, with D possibly matching TRBD1 (5 bases). Germline assignment: CDR1 SQVTM and CDR2 ANQGSEA. The CDR3 spans 15 residues. Here the CDR3 DNA reads TGTAGCGCTGATGTGGTAGGGGCGATCCTGGGAGGCTACACCTTC. Translation gives CSADVVGAILGGYTF.